These T cell receptor beta chains were read from a single sample in a study of cytomegalovirus exposure and HLA in healthy donors. Data came from immunoSEQ multiplex PCR; TCRdb stores just in-frame clones and leaves some out. The table lists around 170,000 clones, roughly three quarters of them singletons, with around 7% in the top ten. Sequenced input: PBMCs. These receptors originate from a woman aged 40 to 50 in good health and CMV-seropositive. Each CDR3 is given with its conserved first and last residue. D genes are given only for firm matches. Part of the rows lack a size; the others show once, few, many or a class for expanded clones.

TRBV14	NA	TRBD1	TRBJ1-2	CASSGQVNYGYTF	TGTGCCAGCAGCGGACAGGTTAACTATGGCTACACCTTC
TRBV19	NA	NA	TRBJ1-5	CASSVQRGTPLQF	TGTGCCAGTAGTGTTCAGCGCGGGACCCCTCTCCAATTT
TRBV9	few	TRBD2	TRBJ2-3	CASSAPRGGPGDTQYF	TGTGCCAGCAGCGCTCCCCGCGGGGGGCCAGGGGATACGCAGTATTTT
TRBV11-1	few	TRBD1	TRBJ1-1	CASSSKGQQLMNTEAFF	TGTGCCAGCAGCTCAAAGGGACAGCAGCTGATGAACACTGAAGCTTTCTTT
TRBV7-9	NA	NA	TRBJ2-1	CASSLGGGRSYNEQFF	TGTGCCAGCAGCTTAGGGGGGGGCCGATCCTACAATGAGCAGTTCTTC
TRBV4-2	few	NA	TRBJ1-1	CASSQGEAGNTEAFF	TGTGCCAGCAGCCAGGGGGAGGCAGGTAACACTGAAGCTTTCTTT
TRBV18	once	NA	TRBJ2-1	CASSRVIAGTSHNEQFF	TGTGCCAGCTCACGAGTAATCGCGGGGACGTCCCACAATGAGCAGTTCTTC
TRBV30	NA	TRBD1	TRBJ1-6	CALVQGNGSPLHF	TGTGCCTTGGTACAGGGGAATGGATCACCCCTCCACTTT
TRBV30	NA	NA	TRBJ1-2	CAWSESGDYTF	TGTGCCTGGAGTGAGTCCGGGGACTACACCTTC
TRBV9	NA	TRBD1	TRBJ1-6	CASSDGQGGSSPLHF	TGTGCCAGCAGTGACGGACAGGGAGGGAGTTCACCCCTCCACTTT
TRBV2	NA	NA	TRBJ2-1	CASRNRVSNEQFF	TGTGCCAGCAGAAATCGGGTCTCGAATGAGCAGTTCTTC
TRBV18	NA	NA	TRBJ2-2	CASSPDRNTGELFF	TGTGCCAGCTCCCCAGACAGAAACACCGGGGAGCTGTTTTTT
TRBV28	NA	NA	TRBJ2-1	CASSYREIAYNEQFF	TGTGCCAGCAGTTACCGGGAAATCGCCTACAATGAGCAGTTCTTC
TRBV7-9	NA	TRBD1	TRBJ2-1	CASSFINYRGDEQFF	TGTGCCAGCAGCTTTATCAACTACAGGGGAGATGAGCAGTTCTTC
TRBV9	NA	TRBD1	TRBJ1-1	CASSVIGQGAEAFF	TGTGCCAGCAGCGTAATAGGACAGGGCGCTGAAGCTTTCTTT
TRBV28	NA	TRBD1	TRBJ2-7	CASSLDRVRHEQYF	TGTGCCAGCAGCTTGGACAGGGTGCGCCACGAGCAGTACTTC
TRBV29-1	NA	NA	TRBJ1-2	CSVEGARDYGYTF	TGCAGCGTTGAGGGGGCGCGGGACTATGGCTACACCTTC
TRBV27	NA	NA	TRBJ1-1	CASSERQTGRTEAFF	TGTGCCAGCAGTGAACGTCAAACAGGTAGGACTGAAGCTTTCTTT
TRBV18	NA	TRBD1	TRBJ1-2	CASSPQPGQGGYGYTF	TGTGCCAGCTCACCACAACCGGGCCAGGGGGGCTATGGCTACACCTTC
TRBV7-9	NA	TRBD2	TRBJ2-1	CASSTTFPSGGLLREQFF	TGTGCCAGCAGCACAACTTTCCCTAGCGGGGGGCTCCTTCGAGAGCAGTTCTTC
TRBV28	few	TRBD1	TRBJ2-4	CASRPPGTGFALPDF	TGTGCCAGCAGACCGCCCGGGACAGGGTTTGCCCTACCAGACTTC
TRBV5-1	NA	NA	TRBJ2-1	CASSMANEQFF	TGCGCCAGCAGTATGGCTAATGAGCAGTTCTTC
TRBV12-5	NA	NA	TRBJ1-1	CASGLGGETEAFF	TGTGCTAGTGGCCTAGGGGGGGAGACTGAAGCTTTCTTT
TRBV7-9	NA	NA	TRBJ1-4	CASSLASGGIEKLFF	TGTGCCAGCAGCTTAGCGAGCGGGGGGATTGAAAAACTGTTTTTT
TRBV5-4	NA	TRBD1	TRBJ1-6	CASSSGTGVNNSPLHF	TGTGCCAGCAGCTCCGGGACAGGAGTAAATAATTCACCCCTCCACTTT
TRBV28	NA	TRBD2	TRBJ2-2	CASSPGGANTGELFF	TGTGCCAGCAGCCCCGGGGGGGCGAACACCGGGGAGCTGTTTTTT
TRBV2	few	NA	TRBJ2-5	CASSEGWREETQYF	TGTGCCAGCAGTGAAGGATGGCGGGAAGAGACCCAGTACTTC
TRBV11-2	NA	TRBD1	TRBJ1-1	CASSSSQGYTEAFF	TGTGCCAGCAGCTCCTCACAGGGGTATACTGAAGCTTTCTTT
TRBV6-1	NA	NA	TRBJ1-6	CASSPLNSPLHF	TGTGCCAGCAGCCCACTTAATTCACCCCTCCACTTT
TRBV18	NA	TRBD2	TRBJ2-1	CASSPQRGGYNEQFF	TGTGCCAGCTCACCACAGCGGGGAGGGTACAATGAGCAGTTCTTC
TRBV7-2	NA	NA	TRBJ2-2	CASSPPIGANTGELFF	TGTGCCAGCAGCCCCCCAATCGGAGCGAACACCGGGGAGCTGTTTTTT
TRBV28	NA	NA	TRBJ1-2	CASSYPGTLGYYGYTF	TGTGCCAGCAGTTATCCCGGGACACTGGGTTATTATGGCTACACCTTC
TRBV6-1	NA	TRBD1	TRBJ2-7	CASKLQGAGYEQYF	TGTGCCAGCAAGTTACAGGGGGCTGGGTACGAGCAGTACTTC
TRBV19	NA	NA	TRBJ1-4	CASSIDSATNEKLFF	TGTGCCAGTAGTATTGACAGTGCAACTAATGAAAAACTGTTTTTT
TRBV4-2	few	NA	TRBJ1-4	CASSQEDSLARNEKLFF	TGTGCCAGCAGCCAAGAGGACAGCCTCGCTAGAAATGAAAAACTGTTTTTT
TRBV9	NA	TRBD1	TRBJ2-6	CASTPGGRVQSGANVLTF	TGTGCCAGCACCCCAGGGGGCCGCGTCCAGTCTGGGGCCAACGTCCTGACTTTC
TRBV25-1	NA	NA	TRBJ2-3	CASSDAPPNTDTQYF	TGTGCCAGCAGTGATGCTCCGCCTAACACAGATACGCAGTATTTT
TRBV19	NA	TRBD2	TRBJ2-1	CASSAPGLAGNEQFF	TGTGCCAGTAGTGCCCCGGGACTAGCGGGCAATGAGCAGTTCTTC
TRBV11-2	once	NA	TRBJ1-2	CASSSRLQADGYTF	TGTGCCAGCAGCTCCCGTTTACAGGCCGATGGCTACACCTTC
TRBV28	NA	NA	TRBJ2-7	CASSLGRWDEQYF	TGTGCCAGCAGTTTGGGCAGGTGGGACGAGCAGTACTTC
TRBV7-8	NA	NA	TRBJ1-4	CASSLEAGRNEKLFF	TGTGCCAGCAGCTTAGAGGCAGGGCGGAATGAAAAACTGTTTTTT
TRBV9	NA	NA	TRBJ2-7	CASSVGTGGVYEQYF	TGTGCCAGCAGCGTAGGGACAGGAGGGGTCTACGAGCAGTACTTC
TRBV28	NA	TRBD1	TRBJ1-1	CASKGAGNTEAFF	TGTGCCAGCAAGGGGGCGGGGAACACTGAAGCTTTCTTT